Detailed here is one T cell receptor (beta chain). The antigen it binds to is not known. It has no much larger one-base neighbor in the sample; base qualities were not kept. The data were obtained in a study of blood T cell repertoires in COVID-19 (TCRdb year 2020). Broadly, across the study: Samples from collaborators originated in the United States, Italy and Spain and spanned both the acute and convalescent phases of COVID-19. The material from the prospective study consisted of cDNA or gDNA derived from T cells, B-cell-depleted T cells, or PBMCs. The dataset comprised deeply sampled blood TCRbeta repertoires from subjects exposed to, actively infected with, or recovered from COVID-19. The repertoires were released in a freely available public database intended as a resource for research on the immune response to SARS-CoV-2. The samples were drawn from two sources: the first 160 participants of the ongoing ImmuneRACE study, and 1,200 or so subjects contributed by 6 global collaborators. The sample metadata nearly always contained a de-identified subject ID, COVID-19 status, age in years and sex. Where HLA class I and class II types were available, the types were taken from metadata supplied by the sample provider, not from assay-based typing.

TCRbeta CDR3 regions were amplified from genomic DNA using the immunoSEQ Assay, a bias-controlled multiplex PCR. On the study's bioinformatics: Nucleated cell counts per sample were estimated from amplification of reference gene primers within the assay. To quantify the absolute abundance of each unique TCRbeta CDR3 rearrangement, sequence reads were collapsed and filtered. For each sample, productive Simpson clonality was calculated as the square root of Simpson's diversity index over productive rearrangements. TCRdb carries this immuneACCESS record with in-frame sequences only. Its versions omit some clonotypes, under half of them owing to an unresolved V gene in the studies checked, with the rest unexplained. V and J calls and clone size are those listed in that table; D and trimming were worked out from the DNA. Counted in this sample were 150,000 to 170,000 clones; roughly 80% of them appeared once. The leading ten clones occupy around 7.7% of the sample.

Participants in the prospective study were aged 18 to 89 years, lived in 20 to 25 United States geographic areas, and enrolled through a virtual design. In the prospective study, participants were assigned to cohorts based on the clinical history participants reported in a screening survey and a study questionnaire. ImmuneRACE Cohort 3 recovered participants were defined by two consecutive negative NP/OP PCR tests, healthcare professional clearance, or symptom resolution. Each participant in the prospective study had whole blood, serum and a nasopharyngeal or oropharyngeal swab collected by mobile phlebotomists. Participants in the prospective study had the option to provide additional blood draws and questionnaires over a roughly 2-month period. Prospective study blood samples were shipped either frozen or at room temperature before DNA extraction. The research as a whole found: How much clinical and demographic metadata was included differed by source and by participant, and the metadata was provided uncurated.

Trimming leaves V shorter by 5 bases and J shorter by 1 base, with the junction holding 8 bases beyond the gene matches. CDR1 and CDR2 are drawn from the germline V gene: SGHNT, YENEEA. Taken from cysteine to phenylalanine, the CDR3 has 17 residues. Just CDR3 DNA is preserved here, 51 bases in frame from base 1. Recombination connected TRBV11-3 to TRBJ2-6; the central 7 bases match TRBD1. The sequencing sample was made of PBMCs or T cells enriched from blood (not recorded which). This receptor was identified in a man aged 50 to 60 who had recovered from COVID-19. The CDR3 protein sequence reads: CASSATGKESGANVLTF. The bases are TGTGCCAGCAGCGCGACAGGGAAGGAGTCTGGGGCCAACGTCCTGACTTTC. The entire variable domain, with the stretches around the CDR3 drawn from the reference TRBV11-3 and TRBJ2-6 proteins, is EAGVVQSPRYKIIEKKQPVAFWCNPISGHNTLYWYLQNLGQGPELLIRYENEEAVDDSQLPKDRFSAERLKGVDSTLKIQPAELGDSAVYLCASSATGKESGANVLTFGAGSRLTVL.